Only a few counts were recorded for the clone carrying this TCR beta chain. Its antigen is not identified. The assay was immunoSEQ multiplex PCR, and TCRdb's table has in-frame clones only and misses some. The sample includes tens of thousands of clones, around 78% of them seen just once. This sample was taken from a study of vaccination effects on CD4 cells after COVID-19. Study at large: Post-vaccine samples followed the second dose by a median of 72 days. General study results and limits: Researchers report that only 1 of 255 vaccine-induced clones in healthy vaccinees cross-reacted with common cold coronaviruses.

CDR3 size: 15 residues. V lost 6 bases and J lost 6; bases outside the gene matches: 9. Germline V gene lookup returns CDR1 MDHEN and CDR2 SYDVKM. Under the ViraFEST assay, PBMC were stimulated with viral peptide pools so that antigen-specific CD4+ T cells expanded. Sequencing was performed afterwards. Subsequent to a culture period of less than twelve days, CD4+ T cells were isolated. As their vaccination, participants received two doses of either BNT162b2 or mRNA-1273. The receptor was isolated from a human donor who received a COVID-19 vaccine. The chain carries TRBV28 and TRBJ2-2; TRBD1 agrees at 8 bases. This specimen was CD4+ T cells from PBMCs cultured with HCoV-229E spike peptides, taken after COVID-19 vaccination. The CDR3 DNA sequence: TGTGCCAGCAGACCAGACAGGGGATCCTCCGGGGAGCTGTTTTTT. As protein: CASRPDRGSSGELFF.